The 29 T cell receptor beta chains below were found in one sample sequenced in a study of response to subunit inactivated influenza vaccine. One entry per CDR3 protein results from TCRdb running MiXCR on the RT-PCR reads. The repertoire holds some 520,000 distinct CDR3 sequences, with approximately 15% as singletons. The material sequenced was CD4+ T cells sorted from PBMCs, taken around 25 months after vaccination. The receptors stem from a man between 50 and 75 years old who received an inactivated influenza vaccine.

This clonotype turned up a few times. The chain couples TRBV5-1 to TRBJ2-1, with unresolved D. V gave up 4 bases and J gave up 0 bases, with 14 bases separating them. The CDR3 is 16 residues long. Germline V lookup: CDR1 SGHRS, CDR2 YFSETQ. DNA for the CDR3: TGCGCCAGCAGCGGAACGGCGTTTAGCTCCTACAATGAGCAGTTCTTC. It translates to CASSGTAFSSYNEQFF.

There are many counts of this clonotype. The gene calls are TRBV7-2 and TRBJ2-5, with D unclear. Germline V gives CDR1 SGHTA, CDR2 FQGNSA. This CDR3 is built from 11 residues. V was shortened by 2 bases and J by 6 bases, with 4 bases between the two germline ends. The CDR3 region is CASSLSQTQYF. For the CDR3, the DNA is TGTGCCAGCAGCTTATCGCAGACCCAGTACTTC.

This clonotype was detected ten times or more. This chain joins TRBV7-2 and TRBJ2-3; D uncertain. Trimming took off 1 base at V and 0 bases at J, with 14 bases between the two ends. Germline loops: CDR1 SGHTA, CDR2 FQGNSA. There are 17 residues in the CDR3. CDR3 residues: CASSLVVASRSTDTQYF. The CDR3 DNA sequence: TGTGCCAGCAGCTTAGTCGTGGCTAGTCGCAGCACAGATACGCAGTATTTT.

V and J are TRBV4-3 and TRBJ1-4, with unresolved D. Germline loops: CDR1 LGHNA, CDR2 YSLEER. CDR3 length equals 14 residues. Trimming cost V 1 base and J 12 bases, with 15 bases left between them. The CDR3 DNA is TGCGCCAGCAGCCAAGGACGCAACCCCTGGGAACTGTTTTTT. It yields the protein CASSQGRNPWELFF.

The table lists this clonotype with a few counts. CDR3 sequence (DNA): TGCGCCAGCAGCTCCGGACTAGCGGAGACCCAAGAGACCCAGTACTTC. Translation: CASSSGLAETQETQYF. The chain combines TRBV5-1 with TRBJ2-5; 10 bases match TRBD2. The trim removed 3 bases at V and 1 base at J, leaving 6 bases unmatched. The CDR3 runs 16 residues. CDR1 is SGHRS and CDR2 is YFSETQ in the germline V gene.

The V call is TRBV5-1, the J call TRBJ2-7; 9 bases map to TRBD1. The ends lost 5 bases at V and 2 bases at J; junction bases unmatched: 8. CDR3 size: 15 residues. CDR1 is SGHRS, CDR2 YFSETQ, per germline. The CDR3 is CASSLQGAIAYEQYF. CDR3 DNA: TGCGCCAGCAGTTTACAGGGGGCAATAGCCTACGAGCAGTACTTC.

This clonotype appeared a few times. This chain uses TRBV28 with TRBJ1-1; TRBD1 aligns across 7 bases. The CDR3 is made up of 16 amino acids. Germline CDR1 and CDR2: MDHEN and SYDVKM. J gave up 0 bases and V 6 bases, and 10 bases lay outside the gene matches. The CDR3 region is CASRTQGWVMNTEAFF. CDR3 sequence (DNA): TGTGCCAGCAGGACACAGGGGTGGGTGATGAACACTGAAGCTTTCTTT.

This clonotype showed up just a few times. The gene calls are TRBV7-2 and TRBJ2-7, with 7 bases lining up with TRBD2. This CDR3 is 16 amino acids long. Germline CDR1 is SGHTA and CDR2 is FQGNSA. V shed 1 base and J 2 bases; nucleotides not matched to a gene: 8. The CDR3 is CASSLDPAGKTYEQYF. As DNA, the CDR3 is TGTGCCAGCAGCTTAGATCCAGCGGGGAAAACCTACGAGCAGTACTTC.

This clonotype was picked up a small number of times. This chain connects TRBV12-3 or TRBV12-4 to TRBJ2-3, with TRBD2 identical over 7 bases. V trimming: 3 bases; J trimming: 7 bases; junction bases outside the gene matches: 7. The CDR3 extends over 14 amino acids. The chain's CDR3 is CASSFSGGGNTQYF. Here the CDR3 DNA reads TGTGCCAGCAGTTTCTCTGGGGGGGGAAATACGCAGTATTTT.

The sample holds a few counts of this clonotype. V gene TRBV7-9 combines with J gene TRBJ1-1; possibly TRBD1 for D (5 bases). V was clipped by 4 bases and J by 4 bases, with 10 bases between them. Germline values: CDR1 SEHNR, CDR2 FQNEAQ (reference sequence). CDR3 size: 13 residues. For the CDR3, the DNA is TGTGCCAGCAGCTATACAGGACTCACTGAAGCTTTCTTT. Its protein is CASSYTGLTEAFF. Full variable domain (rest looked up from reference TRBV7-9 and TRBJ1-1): DTGVSQNPRHKITKRGQNVTFRCDPISEHNRLYWYRQTLGQGPEFLTYFQNEAQLEKSRLLSDRFSAERPKGSFSTLEIQRTEQGDSAMYLCASSYTGLTEAFFGQGTRLTVV.

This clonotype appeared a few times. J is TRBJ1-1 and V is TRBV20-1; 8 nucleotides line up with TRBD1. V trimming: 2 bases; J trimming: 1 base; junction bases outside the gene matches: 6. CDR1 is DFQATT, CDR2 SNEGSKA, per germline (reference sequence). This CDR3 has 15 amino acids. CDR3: CSARSSGTGNTEAFF. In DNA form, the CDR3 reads TGCAGTGCTAGATCCTCCGGGACAGGGAACACTGAAGCTTTCTTT.

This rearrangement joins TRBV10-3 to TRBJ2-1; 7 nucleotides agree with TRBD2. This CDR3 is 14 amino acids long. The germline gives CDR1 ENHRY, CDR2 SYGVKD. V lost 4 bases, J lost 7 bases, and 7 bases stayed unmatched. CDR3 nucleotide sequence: TGTGCCATCAGTGGGGGGGGAGATTCAAATGAGCAGTTCTTC. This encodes CAISGGGDSNEQFF.

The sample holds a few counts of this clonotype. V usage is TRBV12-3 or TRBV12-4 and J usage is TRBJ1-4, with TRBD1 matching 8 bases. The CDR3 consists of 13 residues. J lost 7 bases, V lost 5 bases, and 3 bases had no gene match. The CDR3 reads CASSAGTGEKLFF. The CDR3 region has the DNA TGTGCCAGCAGTGCCGGGACAGGTGAAAAACTGTTTTTT.

In DNA form, the CDR3 reads TGTGCCAGCAGGGGACAGGGGGCGCCCGGGGAGCTGTTTTTT. Protein product: CASRGQGAPGELFF. The chain links TRBV6-1 to TRBJ2-2; TRBD1 aligns across 12 bases. V shed 6 bases, J shed 6 bases, and the junction held 2 bases outside the gene matches. Germline V CDR1 and CDR2: MNHNS, SASEGT. The CDR3 has 14 residues.

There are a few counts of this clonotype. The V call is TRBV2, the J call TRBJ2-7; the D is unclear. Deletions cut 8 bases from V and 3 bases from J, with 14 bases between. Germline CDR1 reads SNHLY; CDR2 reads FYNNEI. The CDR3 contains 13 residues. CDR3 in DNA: TGTGCCAGCGGGGTGGCTCGTGGCTACGAGCAGTACTTC. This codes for CASGVARGYEQYF.

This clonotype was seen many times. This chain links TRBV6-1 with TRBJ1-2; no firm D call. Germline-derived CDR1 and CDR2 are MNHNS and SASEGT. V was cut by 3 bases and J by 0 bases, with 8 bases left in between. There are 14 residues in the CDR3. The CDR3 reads CASSDGVTNYGYTF. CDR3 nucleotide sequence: TGTGCCAGCAGTGACGGAGTTACTAACTATGGCTACACCTTC.

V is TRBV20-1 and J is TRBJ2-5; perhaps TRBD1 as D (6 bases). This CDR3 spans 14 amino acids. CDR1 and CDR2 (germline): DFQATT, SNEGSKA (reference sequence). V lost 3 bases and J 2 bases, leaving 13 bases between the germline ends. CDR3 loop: CSASRGSAQETQYF. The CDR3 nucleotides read TGCAGTGCTAGCAGGGGTTCGGCGCAAGAGACCCAGTACTTC.

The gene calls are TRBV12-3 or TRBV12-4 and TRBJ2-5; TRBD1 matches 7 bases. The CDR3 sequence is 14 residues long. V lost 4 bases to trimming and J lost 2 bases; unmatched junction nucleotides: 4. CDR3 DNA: TGTGCCAGCAGTTGGACAGGCCTTCAAGAGACCCAGTACTTC. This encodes CASSWTGLQETQYF.

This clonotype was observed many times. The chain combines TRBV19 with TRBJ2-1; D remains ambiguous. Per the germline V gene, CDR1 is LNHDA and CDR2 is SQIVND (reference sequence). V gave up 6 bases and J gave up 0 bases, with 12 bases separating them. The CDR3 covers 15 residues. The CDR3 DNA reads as TGTGCCAGTAGGCCAATTTACAGCTCCTACAATGAGCAGTTCTTC. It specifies CASRPIYSSYNEQFF.

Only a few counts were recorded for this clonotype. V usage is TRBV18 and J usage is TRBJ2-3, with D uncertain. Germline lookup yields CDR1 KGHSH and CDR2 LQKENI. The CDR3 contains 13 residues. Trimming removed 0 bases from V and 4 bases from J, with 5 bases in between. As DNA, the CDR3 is TGTGCCAGCTCACCACCTGTATCAGATACGCAGTATTTT. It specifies CASSPPVSDTQYF.

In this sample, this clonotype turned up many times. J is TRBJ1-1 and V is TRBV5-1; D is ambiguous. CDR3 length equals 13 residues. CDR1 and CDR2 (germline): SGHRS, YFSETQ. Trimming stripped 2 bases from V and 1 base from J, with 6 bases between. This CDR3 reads CASSFSENTEAFF. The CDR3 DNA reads TGCGCCAGCAGCTTCTCGGAGAACACTGAAGCTTTCTTT.

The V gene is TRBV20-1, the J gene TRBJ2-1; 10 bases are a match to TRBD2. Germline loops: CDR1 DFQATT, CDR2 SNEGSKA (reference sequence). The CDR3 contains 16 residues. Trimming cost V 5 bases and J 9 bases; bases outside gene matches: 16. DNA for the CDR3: TGCAGTGCTTGGGCTGGGACCGGGACTAGCGATGCTGAGCAGTTCTTC. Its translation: CSAWAGTGTSDAEQFF.

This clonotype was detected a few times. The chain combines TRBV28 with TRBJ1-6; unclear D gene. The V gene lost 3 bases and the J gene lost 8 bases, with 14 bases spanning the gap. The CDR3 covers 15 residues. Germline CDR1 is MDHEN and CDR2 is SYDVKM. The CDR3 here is CASSFTGPSDSPLHF. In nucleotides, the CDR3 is TGTGCCAGCAGTTTTACCGGGCCTTCGGATTCACCCCTCCACTTT.

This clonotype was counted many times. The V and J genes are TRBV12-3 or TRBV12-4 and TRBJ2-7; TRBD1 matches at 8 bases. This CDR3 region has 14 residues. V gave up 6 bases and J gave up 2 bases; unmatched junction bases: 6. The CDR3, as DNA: TGTGCCAGCAGAAGAAACAGGGGGACCTACGAGCAGTACTTC. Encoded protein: CASRRNRGTYEQYF.

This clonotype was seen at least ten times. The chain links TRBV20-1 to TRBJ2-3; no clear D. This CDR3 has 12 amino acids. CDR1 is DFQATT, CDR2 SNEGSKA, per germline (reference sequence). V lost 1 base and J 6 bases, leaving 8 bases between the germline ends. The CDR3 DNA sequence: TGCAGTGCTAGAGTAATAGGGGATACGCAGTATTTT. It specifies CSARVIGDTQYF.

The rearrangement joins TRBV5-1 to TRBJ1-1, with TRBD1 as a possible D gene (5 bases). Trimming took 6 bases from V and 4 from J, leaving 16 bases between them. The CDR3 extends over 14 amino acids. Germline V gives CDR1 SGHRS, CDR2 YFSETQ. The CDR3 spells CASTAQDSSTEAFF. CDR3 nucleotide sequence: TGCGCCAGCACCGCCCAAGACAGCTCCACTGAAGCTTTCTTT.

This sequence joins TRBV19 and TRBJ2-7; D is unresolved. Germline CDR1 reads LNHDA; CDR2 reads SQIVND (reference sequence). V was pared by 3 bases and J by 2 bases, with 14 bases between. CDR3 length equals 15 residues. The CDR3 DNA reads TGTGCCAGTAGTATGGGGTCAGTAGGTGCCTACGAGCAGTACTTC. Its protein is CASSMGSVGAYEQYF.

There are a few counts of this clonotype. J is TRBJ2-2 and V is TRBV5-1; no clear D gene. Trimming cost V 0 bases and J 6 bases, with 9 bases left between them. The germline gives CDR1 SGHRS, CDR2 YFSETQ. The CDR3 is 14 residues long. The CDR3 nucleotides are TGCGCCAGCAGCTTGGCAACGCAGTCCGGGGAGCTGTTTTTT. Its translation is CASSLATQSGELFF.

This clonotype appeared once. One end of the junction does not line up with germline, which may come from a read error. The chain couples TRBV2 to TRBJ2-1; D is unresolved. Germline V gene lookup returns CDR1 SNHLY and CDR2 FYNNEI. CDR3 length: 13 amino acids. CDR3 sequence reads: CASSEMRDHGLLF. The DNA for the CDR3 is TGTGCCAGCAGTGAAATGCGAGACCACGGGCTGCTCTTC.